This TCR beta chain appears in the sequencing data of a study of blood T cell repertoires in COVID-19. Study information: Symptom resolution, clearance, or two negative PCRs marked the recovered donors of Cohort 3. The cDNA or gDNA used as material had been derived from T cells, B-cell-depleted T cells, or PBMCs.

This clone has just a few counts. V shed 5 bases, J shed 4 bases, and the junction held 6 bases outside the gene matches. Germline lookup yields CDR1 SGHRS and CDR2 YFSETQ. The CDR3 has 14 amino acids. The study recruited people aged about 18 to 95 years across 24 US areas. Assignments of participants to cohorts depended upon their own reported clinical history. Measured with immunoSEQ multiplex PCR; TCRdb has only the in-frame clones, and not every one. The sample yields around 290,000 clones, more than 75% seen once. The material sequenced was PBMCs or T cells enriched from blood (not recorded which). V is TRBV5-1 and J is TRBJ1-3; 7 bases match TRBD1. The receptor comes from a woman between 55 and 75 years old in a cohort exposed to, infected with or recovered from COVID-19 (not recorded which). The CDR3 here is CASSARGNGNTIYF. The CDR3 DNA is TGCGCCAGCAGTGCCAGGGGGAACGGAAACACCATATATTTT.